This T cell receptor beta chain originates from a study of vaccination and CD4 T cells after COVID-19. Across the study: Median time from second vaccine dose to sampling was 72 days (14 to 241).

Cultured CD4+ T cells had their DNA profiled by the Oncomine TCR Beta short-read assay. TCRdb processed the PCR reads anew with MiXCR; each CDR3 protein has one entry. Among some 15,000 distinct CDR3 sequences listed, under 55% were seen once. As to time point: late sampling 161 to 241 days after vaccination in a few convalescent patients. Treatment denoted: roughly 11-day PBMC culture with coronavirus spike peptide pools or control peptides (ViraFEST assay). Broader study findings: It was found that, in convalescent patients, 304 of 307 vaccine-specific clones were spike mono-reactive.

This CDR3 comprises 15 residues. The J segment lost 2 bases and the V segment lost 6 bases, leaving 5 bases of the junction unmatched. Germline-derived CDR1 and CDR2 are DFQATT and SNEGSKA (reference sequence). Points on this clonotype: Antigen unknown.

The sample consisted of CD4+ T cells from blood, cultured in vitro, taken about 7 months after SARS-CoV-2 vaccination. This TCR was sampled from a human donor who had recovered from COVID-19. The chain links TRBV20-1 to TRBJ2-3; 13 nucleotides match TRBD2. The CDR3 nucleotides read TGCAGTGCAGGACTAGCGGGGGCTTTCACAGATACGCAGTATTTT. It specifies CSAGLAGAFTDTQYF.